The 25 T cell receptor beta chains presented below share a single source sample, sequenced in a study of T cell responses to AZD1222 COVID-19 vaccine. Sequencing used immunoSEQ multiplex PCR; TCRdb keeps in-frame clones, though not all of them. The table has about 130,000 clones, roughly 88% seen once. The source material was peripheral blood, sampled on day 0 of MenACWY control vaccination. These receptors all stem from an adult in good health.

This chain uses TRBV5-1 with TRBJ2-2; no clear D gene. Trimming took off 4 bases at V and 6 bases at J, with 13 bases between the two ends. This CDR3 contains 14 residues. CDR1 is SGHRS and CDR2 is YFSETQ in the germline V gene. The CDR3 loop reads CASSADQDPGELFF. CDR3 sequence (DNA): TGCGCCAGCAGCGCGGACCAGGATCCCGGGGAGCTGTTTTTT.

Only one count was recorded for this clone. The chain has TRBV2 and TRBJ2-7, with a possible D match to TRBD1 (5 bases). Trimming stripped 6 bases from V and 5 bases from J, with 11 bases between. Per germline, CDR1 SNHLY and CDR2 FYNNEI. The CDR3 spans 12 residues. CDR3 sequence: CASRTDSNEQYF. As DNA, the CDR3 is TGTGCCAGCAGGACCGACAGTAACGAGCAGTACTTC.

The rearrangement links TRBV7-2 to TRBJ2-5, with D unclear. CDR1 and CDR2 (germline): SGHTA, FQGNSA. The V end was cut by 3 bases, the J end by 5 bases, with 7 bases between. The CDR3 sequence is 12 residues long. The CDR3 DNA reads TGTGCCAGCAGCTTGGTCGCCGAGACCCAGTACTTC. Translated, it gives CASSLVAETQYF.

V usage is TRBV14 and J usage is TRBJ1-2; D is possibly TRBD1 (5 bases). CDR3 length: 16 amino acids. Germline V CDR1 and CDR2: SGHDN, FVKESK. V lost 0 bases and J 4 bases, leaving 15 bases between the germline ends. The CDR3 sequence is CASSQDPVGDIYGYTF. The CDR3 bases are TGTGCCAGCAGCCAAGACCCCGTGGGGGATATCTATGGCTACACCTTC.

This chain links TRBV19 with TRBJ1-4, with 11 bases identical to TRBD1. V lost 1 base, J lost 8 bases, and 3 bases stayed unmatched. CDR3 length: 15 residues. In germline, CDR1 is LNHDA, CDR2 SQIVND (reference sequence). CDR3 DNA sequence: TGTGCCAGTAGTATAGGCGGGACAGGGGGAGAAAAACTGTTTTTT. This codes for CASSIGGTGGEKLFF.

The chain combines TRBV9 with TRBJ2-2; TRBD2 might be the D (5 bases). Trimming took off 3 bases at V and 6 bases at J, with 12 bases between the two ends. Germline values: CDR1 SGDLS, CDR2 YYNGEE. There are 14 residues in the CDR3. This chain's CDR3 is CASSAGVVAGELFF. CDR3 bases: TGTGCCAGCAGCGCCGGGGTGGTTGCCGGGGAGCTGTTTTTT.

The V gene is TRBV7-9, the J gene TRBJ2-1, with 8 bases aligning to TRBD2. Per the germline V gene, CDR1 is SEHNR and CDR2 is FQNEAQ (reference sequence). This CDR3 has 17 amino acids. Germline trimming cut 2 bases from V and 6 bases from J; bases unmatched to any gene: 12. Here the CDR3 DNA reads TGTGCCAGCAGCTTATTAGCGGGACCTACACTGGGCAATGAGCAGTTCTTC. Its translation is CASSLLAGPTLGNEQFF.

J is TRBJ2-1 and V is TRBV6-5; maybe TRBD2 (5 bases). Germline CDR1 MNHEY, CDR2 SVGAGI. V was trimmed by 0 bases and J by 8 bases, leaving 11 bases between them. This CDR3 comprises 14 residues. In DNA, the CDR3 is TGTGCCAGCAGTTACTCGAGGGTATACGATGAGCAGTTCTTC. Translating gives CASSYSRVYDEQFF.

The chain employs TRBV4-3 and TRBJ2-1; 10 nucleotides line up with TRBD2. Trimming took 0 bases from V and 6 from J; bases not matched to a gene: 8. The CDR3 totals 17 residues. The germline V gene encodes CDR1 LGHNA and CDR2 YSLEER. The CDR3 protein is CASSQDGIAGGINEQFF. CDR3 coding DNA: TGCGCCAGCAGCCAAGATGGTATAGCGGGGGGCATCAATGAGCAGTTCTTC.

The chain is built from TRBV2 and TRBJ1-1; tentative D call: TRBD1 (5 bases). CDR3 size: 18 residues. The germline V gene has CDR1 SNHLY and CDR2 FYNNEI. Trimming cost V 6 bases and J 4 bases, with 27 bases left between them. CDR3 in amino acids: CASRPLPGQVVRGTEAFF. CDR3 DNA: TGTGCCAGCAGGCCTTTACCGGGCCAGGTTGTAAGGGGCACTGAAGCTTTCTTT.

The V and J genes are TRBV7-9 and TRBJ1-3; TRBD1 is a possible D gene (6 bases). The V end lost 3 bases, the J end lost 8 bases, and 14 bases lay between the germline ends. This CDR3 comprises 14 residues. Germline lookup yields CDR1 SEHNR and CDR2 FQNEAQ (reference sequence). The CDR3 region has the DNA TGTGCCAGCAGCTTTTACAGGGAACCTTACACCATATATTTT. The encoded protein is CASSFYREPYTIYF.

The chain recombines TRBV6-4 with TRBJ1-6; 9 bases are a match to TRBD1. The V gene end was trimmed by 6 bases and the J gene end by 9 bases; junction bases not matched to a gene: 6. CDR3 size: 14 residues. The V gene's germline CDR1 is MRHNA and CDR2 SNTAGT. CDR3 in amino acids: CASRKGQGTSPLHF. CDR3 nucleotides: TGTGCCAGCAGAAAGGGACAGGGAACTTCACCCCTCCACTTT.

The chain carries TRBV5-1 and TRBJ2-1; 7 nucleotides line up with TRBD1. Germline values: CDR1 SGHRS, CDR2 YFSETQ. The CDR3 loop spans 14 amino acids. The trim removed 5 bases at V and 9 bases at J, leaving 11 bases unmatched. CDR3 DNA sequence: TGCGCCAGCAGGACCCTTTACAGGGGTGGTGAGCAGTTCTTC. This encodes CASRTLYRGGEQFF.

This sequence joins TRBV5-4 and TRBJ1-2, with no clear D. Trimming left V 2 bases short and J 5 bases short, with 4 bases between. Per the germline V gene, CDR1 is SGHNT and CDR2 is YYREEE (reference sequence). The length of the CDR3 is 11 residues. The CDR3 sequence is CASSFLYGYTF. CDR3 bases: TGTGCCAGCAGCTTTCTTTATGGCTACACCTTC.

This clone was counted once. The CDR3 loop is CASSQASSNQPQHF. CDR3 nucleotides: TGTGCCAGCAGCCAAGCTAGCAGCAATCAGCCCCAGCATTTT. The gene calls are TRBV4-2 and TRBJ1-5; D is ambiguous. V was shortened by 1 base and J by 1 base, with 5 bases between the two germline ends. This CDR3 is 14 amino acids long. Germline V gene lookup returns CDR1 LGHNA and CDR2 YNFKEQ.

This chain links TRBV20-1 with TRBJ2-5; the D gene is possibly TRBD1 (6 bases). V was trimmed by 7 bases and J by 7 bases, leaving 13 bases between them. CDR1 and CDR2 (germline): DFQATT, SNEGSKA (reference sequence). The CDR3 length is 11 residues. This chain's CDR3 is CSGERGGTQYF. CDR3 coding DNA: TGCAGTGGTGAAAGAGGGGGGACCCAGTACTTC.

This chain joins TRBV19 and TRBJ1-2, with 9 nucleotides matching TRBD1. V shed 8 bases, J shed 4 bases, and the junction held 2 bases outside the gene matches. This CDR3 has 12 residues. The germline gives CDR1 LNHDA, CDR2 SQIVND (reference sequence). CDR3 DNA sequence: TGTGCCAGTGTGGGACAGGGCTATGGCTACACCTTC. Translating it yields CASVGQGYGYTF.

The rearrangement uses TRBV5-1 and TRBJ2-5; possibly TRBD1 for D (6 bases). Germline V gene lookup returns CDR1 SGHRS and CDR2 YFSETQ. Trimming stripped 1 base from V and 5 bases from J, with 21 bases between. There are 17 residues in the CDR3. DNA for the CDR3: TGCGCCAGCAGCTTGCCCGCGGGCACAGGGAATAGGGAGACCCAGTACTTC. Translated, it gives CASSLPAGTGNRETQYF.

The chain uses TRBV7-2 and TRBJ1-2, with 7 bases aligning to TRBD1. The germline gives CDR1 SGHTA, CDR2 FQGNSA. Unmatched junction bases numbered 4, after V lost 3 bases and J lost 0 bases. The CDR3 runs 15 residues. CDR3 DNA sequence: TGTGCCAGCAGCTTTCAAGGGACAGCTAACTATGGCTACACCTTC. Its translation is CASSFQGTANYGYTF.

The V call is TRBV30, the J call TRBJ1-1; no clear D. Per germline, CDR1 GTSNPN and CDR2 SVGIG (reference sequence). The CDR3 covers 11 residues. The CDR3 reads CGISRGTEAFF. As DNA, the CDR3 is TGTGGCATCTCACGGGGCACTGAAGCTTTCTTT.

This chain joins TRBV12-3 or TRBV12-4 and TRBJ1-2, with 8 bases fitting TRBD1. V lost 5 bases, J lost 5 bases, and 4 bases stayed unmatched. The length of the CDR3 is 13 residues. CDR3 sequence reads: CASSPRTGYGYTF. DNA for the CDR3: TGTGCCAGCAGTCCAAGGACAGGGTATGGCTACACCTTC.

In this sample, this clone turned up once. Compared with germline, one end of the junction differs, possibly owing to a read error. The chain recombines TRBV19 with TRBJ2-3, with TRBD2 identical over 7 bases. The CDR3 runs to 14 residues. Germline V gene lookup returns CDR1 LNHDA and CDR2 SQIVND (reference sequence). CDR3 nucleotide sequence: TGTGCCAGTACTATAGCGGGTAGCACAGATACGCAGTATTTT. As protein: CASTIAGSTDTQYF. Supplemented by reference TRBV19 and TRBJ2-3, the full variable domain reads DGGITQSPKYLFRKEGQNVTLSCEQNLNHDAMYWYRQDPGQGLRLIYYSQIVNDFQKGDIAEGYSVSREKKESFPLTVTSAQKNPTAFYLCASTIAGSTDTQYFGPGTRLTVL.

The chain recombines TRBV5-1 with TRBJ2-3; TRBD2 aligns across 10 bases. This CDR3 contains 17 residues. Looked up from germline, CDR1 is SGHRS and CDR2 is YFSETQ. V dropped 4 bases and J dropped 2; count of bases not matched to a gene: 10. The CDR3 DNA follows: TGCGCCAGCAGCATCCCTCCACTAGCGGGGAACACAGATACGCAGTATTTT. This gives the protein CASSIPPLAGNTDTQYF.

This rearrangement joins TRBV6-5 to TRBJ2-2; D is undetermined. Per the germline V gene, CDR1 is MNHEY and CDR2 is SVGAGI. CDR3 length equals 13 residues. Between the trimmed V and J ends, which lost 8 bases and 6 bases, there was a span of 13 bases. CDR3 sequence reads: CASLLGIAGELFF. In nucleotides, the CDR3 is TGTGCCAGCCTCCTAGGGATCGCCGGGGAGCTGTTTTTT.

This clone was observed a handful of times. The rearrangement uses TRBV7-9 and TRBJ1-3; D is undetermined. Germline-derived CDR1 and CDR2 are SEHNR and FQNEAQ (reference sequence). Between the trimmed V and J ends, which lost 7 bases and 0 bases, there was a span of 7 bases. This CDR3 has 13 amino acids. The CDR3 region has the DNA TGTGCCAGCAAGGGCTTCTCTGGAAACACCATATATTTT. Translated: CASKGFSGNTIYF. Using reference TRBV7-9 and TRBJ1-3 for the parts outside the CDR3, the full variable domain is DTGVSQNPRHKITKRGQNVTFRCDPISEHNRLYWYRQTLGQGPEFLTYFQNEAQLEKSRLLSDRFSAERPKGSFSTLEIQRTEQGDSAMYLCASKGFSGNTIYFGEGSWLTVV.